This TCR beta chain was sequenced during a study of T cell clones after liver transplantation. Whole-study context: HCV positivity affected three of eight recipients; the rest lacked autoimmune or viral indications.

Method: immunoSEQ multiplex PCR; TCRdb's copy keeps in-frame clones and lacks some. The sample has 65,000 to 90,000 clones, under 95% seen once. General study points: Migration into the graft, not deletion, may explain lost graft donor-reactive T cells. Circulating graft-donor-reactive CD4 TCRbeta sequences fell significantly post-transplant in 5 of 8 subjects.

Notes on this clone: The antigen remains undetermined.

J lost 2 bases, V lost 9 bases, and 9 bases had no gene match. The CDR3 totals 15 residues. Germline V gene data show CDR1 as MDHEN and CDR2 as SYDVKM. The sample here was CD4+ T cells from blood, taken before liver transplant. The J gene is TRBJ1-5, the V gene TRBV28, with TRBD1 identical over 8 bases. This receptor was obtained from a human donor who received a liver transplant. The CDR3 sequence is CASGRTGPRNQPQHF. CDR3 sequence (DNA): TGTGCCAGTGGACGGACAGGGCCCCGCAATCAGCCCCAGCATTTT.